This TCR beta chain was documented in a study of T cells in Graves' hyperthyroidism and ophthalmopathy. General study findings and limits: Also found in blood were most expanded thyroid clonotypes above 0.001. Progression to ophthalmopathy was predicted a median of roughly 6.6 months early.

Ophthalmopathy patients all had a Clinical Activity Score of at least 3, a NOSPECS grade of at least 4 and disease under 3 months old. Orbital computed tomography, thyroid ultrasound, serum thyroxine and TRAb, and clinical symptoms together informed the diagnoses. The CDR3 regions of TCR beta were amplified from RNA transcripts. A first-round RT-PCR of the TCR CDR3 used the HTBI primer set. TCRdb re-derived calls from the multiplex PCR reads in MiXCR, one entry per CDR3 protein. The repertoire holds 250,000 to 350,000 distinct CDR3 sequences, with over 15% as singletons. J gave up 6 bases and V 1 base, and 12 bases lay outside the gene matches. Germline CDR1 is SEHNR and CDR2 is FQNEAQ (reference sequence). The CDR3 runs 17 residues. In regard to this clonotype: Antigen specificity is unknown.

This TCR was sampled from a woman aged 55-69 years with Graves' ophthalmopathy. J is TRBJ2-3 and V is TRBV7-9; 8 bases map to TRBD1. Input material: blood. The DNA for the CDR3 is TGTGCCAGCAGCTTAGGATGGACAGGGCCGGGTGTGGATACGCAGTATTTT. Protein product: CASSLGWTGPGVDTQYF.